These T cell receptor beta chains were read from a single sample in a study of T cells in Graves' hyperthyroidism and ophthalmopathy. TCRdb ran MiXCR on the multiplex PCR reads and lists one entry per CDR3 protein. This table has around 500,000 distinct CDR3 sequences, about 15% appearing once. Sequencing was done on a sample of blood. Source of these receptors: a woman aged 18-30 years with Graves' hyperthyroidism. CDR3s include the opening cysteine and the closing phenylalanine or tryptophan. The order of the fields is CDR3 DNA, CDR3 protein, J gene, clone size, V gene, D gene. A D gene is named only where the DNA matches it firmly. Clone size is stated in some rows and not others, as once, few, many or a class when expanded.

TGCAGTGCTAGGGCGCTAGCGGGAGCCACCGGGGAGCTGTTTTTT CSARALAGATGELFF TRBJ2-2 many TRBV20-1 TRBD2
TGTGCCAGCAGCCAAGGAGGGGTTAGCGGGTTCGAGCAGTACTTC CASSQGGVSGFEQYF TRBJ2-7 many TRBV3-1 TRBD2
TGTGCCAGCAGCCAATATCGGACAGGGAGGTCCTACGAGCAGTACTTC CASSQYRTGRSYEQYF TRBJ2-7 NA TRBV11-1 TRBD1
TGCAGCGTGGGACTAGCGAGAGGCGCCTACAATGAGCAGTTCTTC CSVGLARGAYNEQFF TRBJ2-1 NA TRBV29-1 TRBD2
TGTGCCAGCAGACCCTCCCCGGGGCAATTTCAAAACATTCAGTACTTC CASRPSPGQFQNIQYF TRBJ2-4 many TRBV12-3/TRBV12-4 NA
TGTGCCACCGGAATGGGACTAGCGGGAGCCGAGCAGTACTTC CATGMGLAGAEQYF TRBJ2-7 many TRBV2 TRBD2
TGCAGTGCTGGGACTAGCGCGTGGGGGGAGCTGTTTTTT CSAGTSAWGELFF TRBJ2-2 NA TRBV20-1 TRBD2
TGTGCCAGCAGCTCCACGGCTCTAGCGGGAACGATCAATGAGCAGTTCTTC CASSSTALAGTINEQFF TRBJ2-1 NA TRBV7-3 TRBD2
TGTGCCAGCTCACTAGACCTGGATCGAGCCTTC CASSLDLDRAF TRBJ1-2 NA TRBV18 NA
TGTGCCAGCAGCTTAGATCGAGGGCTTGAGCAGTTCTTC CASSLDRGLEQFF TRBJ2-1 NA TRBV11-2 NA
TGTGCCAGCAGTCCGGGAGTTGCAGATACGCAGTATTTT CASSPGVADTQYF TRBJ2-3 NA TRBV6-1 NA
TGTGCCACCTCCTCGACGAACAGGACCTACGAGCAGTACTTC CATSSTNRTYEQYF TRBJ2-7 many TRBV24-1 NA
TGTGCCACCAGGGGAATAGCGAGGGCCACAGATACGCAGTATTTT CATRGIARATDTQYF TRBJ2-3 many TRBV12-3/TRBV12-4 NA
TGTGCCAGCACCCATCCGGCGACTGAGCAGTTCTTC CASTHPATEQFF TRBJ2-1 many TRBV6-1 NA
TGTGCCAGCAGCCAAGAGGTGGCCAGCAATCAGCCCCAGCATTTT CASSQEVASNQPQHF TRBJ1-5 few TRBV4-2 NA
TGTGCCAGCAGCCAAGTTAACCGCGGGGATACGCAGTATTTT CASSQVNRGDTQYF TRBJ2-3 NA TRBV14 NA
TGTGCCAGCAGTTCCACCGAGCGGGATGGGAATGAGCAGTTCTTC CASSSTERDGNEQFF TRBJ2-1 NA TRBV12-3/TRBV12-4 TRBD2
TGTGCCAGCAGTGAGGAAGGACAGGGGGCTTACAACACTGAAGCTTTCTTT CASSEEGQGAYNTEAFF TRBJ1-1 many TRBV2 TRBD1
TGTGCCAGCAGTGGTCCGGACGATCACAATGGCTACACCTTC CASSGPDDHNGYTF TRBJ1-2 NA TRBV25-1 NA
TGTGCCTGGAGTGCCTCGCGGGCGTACCAAGAGACCCAGTACTTC CAWSASRAYQETQYF TRBJ2-5 many TRBV30 NA
TGTGCCAGCAGACAACTAGCGGACACCTACAATGAGCAGTTCTTC CASRQLADTYNEQFF TRBJ2-1 many TRBV2 TRBD2
TGTGCCACCAGTTCCGACAGGGACGGCTACACCTTC CATSSDRDGYTF TRBJ1-2 many TRBV24-1 TRBD1
TGCAGTGCTCGGACAACTATCACCGGGGAGCTGTTTTTT CSARTTITGELFF TRBJ2-2 few TRBV20-1 NA
TGTGCCAGCACAACCGGGACAGGGAGTGAGCAGTTCTTC CASTTGTGSEQFF TRBJ2-1 NA TRBV6-1 TRBD1
TGTGCCAGCAGCCAAGCTCGCGCGGGAGGGTCGTTTGAGCAGTTCTTC CASSQARAGGSFEQFF TRBJ2-1 NA TRBV3-1 TRBD2
TGTGCCAGCAGCCCGCGGACAGGGCCTGAAGCTTTCTTT CASSPRTGPEAFF TRBJ1-1 NA TRBV27 TRBD1
TGTGCCAGCAGCGCTATAACCTTGGACAGGTACCAAGAGACCCAGTACTTC CASSAITLDRYQETQYF TRBJ2-5 many TRBV12-3/TRBV12-4 TRBD1
TGTGCCAGCACATCCCGGGGCCACCAAGAGACCCAGTACTTC CASTSRGHQETQYF TRBJ2-5 many TRBV2 NA
TGTGCCAGCAGTCCCCGCGACTCCACAGATACGCAGTATTTT CASSPRDSTDTQYF TRBJ2-3 many TRBV12-3/TRBV12-4 NA
TGCAGTGCTACCCCTTTTGCGGGAGGGCCGGTAGAGACCCAGTACTTC CSATPFAGGPVETQYF TRBJ2-5 many TRBV20-1 TRBD2
TGTGCCAGCAGCTTAGAGGTCGGGAGGTACACCGGGGAGCTGTTTTTT CASSLEVGRYTGELFF TRBJ2-2 many TRBV7-6 TRBD2
TGCGCCAGCAGCCAAGACCCGCGGGCGGGAAAACTGTTTTTT CASSQDPRAGKLFF TRBJ1-4 NA TRBV4-1 NA
TGTGCCAGCAGCTTAGGGGGGCAGGGGGCCTCCAATGAAAAACTGTTTTTT CASSLGGQGASNEKLFF TRBJ1-4 many TRBV7-9 TRBD1
TGTGCCAGCAGTTACTCGCCAGGGTCCAGCTATGGCTACACCTTC CASSYSPGSSYGYTF TRBJ1-2 NA TRBV6-5 NA
TGTGCCAGCAGCTTAGGGGAATGGCGGGAGGTACAAGAGACCCAGTACTTC CASSLGEWREVQETQYF TRBJ2-5 many TRBV11-1 TRBD2
TGTGCCAGCAGTCGGGACTCTTCTTTCACAGATACGCAGTATTTT CASSRDSSFTDTQYF TRBJ2-3 many TRBV6-1 NA
TGCAGTGCTAGCGCCCCAGGGGGGGATACGCAGTATTTT CSASAPGGDTQYF TRBJ2-3 NA TRBV20-1 NA
TGTGCCAGCAGTCCCCGACGGCAAGAGACCCAGTACTTC CASSPRRQETQYF TRBJ2-5 many TRBV27 NA
TGTGCCAGCAGCTTGGGAACCACTAACTATGGCTACACCTTC CASSLGTTNYGYTF TRBJ1-2 many TRBV5-6 NA
TGCAGTACTCCGACCGCCCCGACAGGGGTCGGGGATGGCTACACCTTC CSTPTAPTGVGDGYTF TRBJ1-2 NA TRBV20-1 TRBD1
TGCGCCAGCAGCTTGGGGAGGACCCCAACTAATGAAAAACTGTTTTTT CASSLGRTPTNEKLFF TRBJ1-4 many TRBV5-1 NA
TGCAGTGCCGGGGGAGGGGTACTTTACAATGAGCAGTTCTTC CSAGGGVLYNEQFF TRBJ2-1 many TRBV20-1 TRBD2
TGTGCCAGTAGTATCGTCACGGGAGGGCCGGTCAATGAGCAGTTCTTC CASSIVTGGPVNEQFF TRBJ2-1 NA TRBV19 TRBD2
TGTGCCAGCAGTACCGGGACTAGCGGGAGGAGGGCAGATACGCAGTATTTT CASSTGTSGRRADTQYF TRBJ2-3 many TRBV27 TRBD2
TGCAGCGTTGGTTGGACAGCCGCTCAAGAGACCCAGTACTTC CSVGWTAAQETQYF TRBJ2-5 few TRBV29-1 NA
TGTGCCAGCAGCCCAGCGCCAGACACCTACAATGAGCAGTTCTTC CASSPAPDTYNEQFF TRBJ2-1 NA TRBV7-2 NA